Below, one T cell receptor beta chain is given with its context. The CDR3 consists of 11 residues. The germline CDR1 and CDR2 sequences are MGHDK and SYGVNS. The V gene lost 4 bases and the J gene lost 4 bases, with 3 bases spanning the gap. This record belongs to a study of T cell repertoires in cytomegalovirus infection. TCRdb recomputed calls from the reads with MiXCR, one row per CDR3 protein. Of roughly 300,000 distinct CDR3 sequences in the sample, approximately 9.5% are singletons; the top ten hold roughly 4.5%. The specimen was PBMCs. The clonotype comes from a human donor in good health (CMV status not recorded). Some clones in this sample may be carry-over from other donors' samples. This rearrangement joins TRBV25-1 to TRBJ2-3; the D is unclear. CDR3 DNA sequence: TGTGCCAGCAGTGCTGCAGATACGCAGTATTTT. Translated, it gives CASSAADTQYF.